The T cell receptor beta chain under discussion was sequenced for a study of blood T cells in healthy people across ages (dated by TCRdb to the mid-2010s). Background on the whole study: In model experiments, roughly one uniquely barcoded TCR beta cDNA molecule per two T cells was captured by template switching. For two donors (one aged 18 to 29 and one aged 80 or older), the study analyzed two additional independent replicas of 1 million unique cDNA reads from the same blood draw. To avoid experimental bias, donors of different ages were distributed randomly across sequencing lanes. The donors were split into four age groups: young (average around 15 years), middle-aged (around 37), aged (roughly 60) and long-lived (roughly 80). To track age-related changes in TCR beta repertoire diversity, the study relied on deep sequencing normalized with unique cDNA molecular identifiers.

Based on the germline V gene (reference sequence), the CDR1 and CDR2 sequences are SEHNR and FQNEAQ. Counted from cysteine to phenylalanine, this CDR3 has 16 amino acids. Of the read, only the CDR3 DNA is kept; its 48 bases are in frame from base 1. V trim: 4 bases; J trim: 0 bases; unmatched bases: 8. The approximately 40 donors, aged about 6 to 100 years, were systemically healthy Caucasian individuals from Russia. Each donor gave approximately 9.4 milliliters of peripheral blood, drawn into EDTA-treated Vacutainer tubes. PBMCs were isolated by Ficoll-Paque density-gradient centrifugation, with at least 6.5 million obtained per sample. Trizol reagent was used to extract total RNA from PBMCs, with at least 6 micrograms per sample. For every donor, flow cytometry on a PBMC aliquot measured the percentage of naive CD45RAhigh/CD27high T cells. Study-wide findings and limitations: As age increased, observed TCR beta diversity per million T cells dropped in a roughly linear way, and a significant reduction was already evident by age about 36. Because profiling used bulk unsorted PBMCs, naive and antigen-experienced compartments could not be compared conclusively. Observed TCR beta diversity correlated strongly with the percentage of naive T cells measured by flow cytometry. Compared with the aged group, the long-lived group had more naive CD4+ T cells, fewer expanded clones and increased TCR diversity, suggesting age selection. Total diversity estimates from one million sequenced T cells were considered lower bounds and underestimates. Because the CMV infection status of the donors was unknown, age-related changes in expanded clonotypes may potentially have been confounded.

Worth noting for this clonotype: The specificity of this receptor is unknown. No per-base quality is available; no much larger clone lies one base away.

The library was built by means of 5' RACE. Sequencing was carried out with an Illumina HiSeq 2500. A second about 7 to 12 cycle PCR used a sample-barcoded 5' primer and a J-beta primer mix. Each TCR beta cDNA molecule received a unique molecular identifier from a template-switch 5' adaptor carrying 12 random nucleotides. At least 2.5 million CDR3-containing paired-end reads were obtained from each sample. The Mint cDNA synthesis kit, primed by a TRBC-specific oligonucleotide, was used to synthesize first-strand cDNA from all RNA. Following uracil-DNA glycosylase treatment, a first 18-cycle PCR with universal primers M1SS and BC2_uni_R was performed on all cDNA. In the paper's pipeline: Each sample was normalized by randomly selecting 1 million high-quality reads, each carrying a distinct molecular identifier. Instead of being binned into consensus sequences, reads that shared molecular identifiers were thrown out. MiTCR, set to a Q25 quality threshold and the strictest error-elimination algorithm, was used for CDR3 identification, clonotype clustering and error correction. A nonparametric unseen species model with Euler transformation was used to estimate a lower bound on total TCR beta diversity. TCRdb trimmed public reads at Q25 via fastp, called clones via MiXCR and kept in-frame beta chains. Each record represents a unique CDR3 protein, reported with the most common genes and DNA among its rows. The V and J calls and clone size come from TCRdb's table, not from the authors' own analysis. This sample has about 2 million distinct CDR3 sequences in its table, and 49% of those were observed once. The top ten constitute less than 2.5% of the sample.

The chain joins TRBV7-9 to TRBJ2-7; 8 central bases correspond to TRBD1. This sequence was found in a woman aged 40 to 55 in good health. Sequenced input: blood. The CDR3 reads CASSYPRTGSSYEQYF. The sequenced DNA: TGTGCCAGCAGCTACCCTAGGACAGGGAGCTCCTACGAGCAGTACTTC. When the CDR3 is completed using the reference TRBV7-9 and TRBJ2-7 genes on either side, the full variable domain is DTGVSQNPRHKITKRGQNVTFRCDPISEHNRLYWYRQTLGQGPEFLTYFQNEAQLEKSRLLSDRFSAERPKGSFSTLEIQRTEQGDSAMYLCASSYPRTGSSYEQYFGPGTRLTVT.